Sequencing of this T cell receptor (beta chain) was carried out in a study of blood T cell repertoires in COVID-19. Background on the study: Specimens from acute and convalescent COVID-19 originated in the United States, Italy and Spain.

Seattle-derived patients entered the study during active infection and were followed longitudinally. The data were produced by immunoSEQ multiplex PCR, yet TCRdb's version contains in-frame clones alone and is incomplete. This sample has under 250,000 clones, with 80% to 95% found just once. The CDR3 contains 14 residues. V was pared by 4 bases and J by 7 bases, with 12 bases between. Germline V gene sequence: CDR1 SGHRS, CDR2 YFSETQ. The sample comprised peripheral blood. This sequence was found in a man in his fifties or sixties with COVID-19, enrolled during active disease. The chain carries TRBV5-1 and TRBJ1-6; D may be TRBD1 (6 bases). The CDR3 DNA reads TGCGCCAGCAGCACCGGACAGAACAATTCACCCCTCCACTTT. It codes for CASSTGQNNSPLHF.